This TCR beta chain is from a study of blood T cell repertoires in COVID-19. J was trimmed by 2 bases and V by 7 bases; bases with no gene match: 10. The CDR3 contains 15 residues. Per germline, CDR1 LNHDA and CDR2 SQIVND (reference sequence). Authors' methods: It was from reference gene primer amplification that nucleated cell counts were estimated. Using immunoSEQ multiplex PCR, the repertoire was profiled, and TCRdb retains in-frame clones only, with some absent. V and J calls and clone size are those listed in that table; D and trimming were worked out from the DNA. The sample includes around 290,000 clones, around 89% seen only once; the top ten take around 4.4%.

The sequenced material came from peripheral blood. The chain links TRBV19 to TRBJ1-2; 7 nucleotides agree with TRBD1. This clonotype was sampled from a middle-aged man with acute or convalescent COVID-19. The CDR3 loop is CASKIWGTENYGYTF. In DNA, the CDR3 is TGTGCCAGTAAGATATGGGGGACAGAGAACTATGGCTACACCTTC.